This T cell receptor beta chain was recovered during a study of naive and memory T cell subsets. Treatment meaning: skin biopsy from PPD injection site in Mantoux-positive individual. Cells were not sorted; total RNA input targeted about 1 to 1000 ng. This CDR3 comprises 12 residues. V shed 5 bases and J shed 7 bases, with 9 bases lying between them. CDR1 and CDR2 (germline): SGHTA, FQGNSA. Reverse transcription of blood and skin TCR RNA was primed at alpha and beta constant regions. In TCRdb, the UMI-ligation and nested PCR reads were re-called with MiXCR into one record per CDR3 protein. The sample shows around 18,000 distinct CDR3 sequences, less than 9.5% of them seen only once.

The receptor's source is an adult in good health. This rearrangement joins TRBV7-2 to TRBJ2-1; D call uncertain. This specimen was skin, taken from a tuberculin skin test site. CDR3: CASSPQRNEQFF. DNA for the CDR3: TGTGCCAGCAGCCCTCAGAGGAATGAGCAGTTCTTC.